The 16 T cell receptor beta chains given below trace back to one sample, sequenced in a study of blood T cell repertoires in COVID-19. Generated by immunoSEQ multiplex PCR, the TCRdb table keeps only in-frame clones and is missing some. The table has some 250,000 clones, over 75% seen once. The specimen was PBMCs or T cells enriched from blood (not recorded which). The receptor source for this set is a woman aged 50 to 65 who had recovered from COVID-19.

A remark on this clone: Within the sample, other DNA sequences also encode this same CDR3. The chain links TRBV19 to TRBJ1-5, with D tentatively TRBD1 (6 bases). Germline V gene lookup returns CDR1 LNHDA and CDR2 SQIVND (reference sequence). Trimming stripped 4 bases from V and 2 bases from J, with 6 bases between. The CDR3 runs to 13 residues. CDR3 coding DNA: TGTGCCAGTAGTAGACAGGGCAATCAGCCCCAGCATTTT. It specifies CASSRQGNQPQHF.

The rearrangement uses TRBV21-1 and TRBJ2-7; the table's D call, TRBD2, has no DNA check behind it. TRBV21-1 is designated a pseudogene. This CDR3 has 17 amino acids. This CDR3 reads CASSNAYTAGNSYEQYF. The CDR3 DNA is TGTGCCAGCAGCAACGCCTACACAGCGGGAAACTCCTACGAGCAGTACTTC.

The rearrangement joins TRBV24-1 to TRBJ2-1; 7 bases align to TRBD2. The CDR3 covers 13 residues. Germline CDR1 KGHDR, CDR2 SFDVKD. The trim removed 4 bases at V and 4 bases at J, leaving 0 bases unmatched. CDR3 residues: CATSEGLYNEQFF. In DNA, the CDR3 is TGTGCCACCAGTGAGGGACTATACAATGAGCAGTTCTTC.

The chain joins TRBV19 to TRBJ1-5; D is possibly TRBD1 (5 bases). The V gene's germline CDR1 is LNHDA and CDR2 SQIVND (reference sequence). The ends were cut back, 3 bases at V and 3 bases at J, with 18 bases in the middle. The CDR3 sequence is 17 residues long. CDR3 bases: TGTGCCAGTAGTATCTCAGGGCAGAGGCTCCTCAATCAGCCCCAGCATTTT. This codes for CASSISGQRLLNQPQHF. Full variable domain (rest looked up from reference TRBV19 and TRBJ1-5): DGGITQSPKYLFRKEGQNVTLSCEQNLNHDAMYWYRQDPGQGLRLIYYSQIVNDFQKGDIAEGYSVSREKKESFPLTVTSAQKNPTAFYLCASSISGQRLLNQPQHFGDGTRLSIL.

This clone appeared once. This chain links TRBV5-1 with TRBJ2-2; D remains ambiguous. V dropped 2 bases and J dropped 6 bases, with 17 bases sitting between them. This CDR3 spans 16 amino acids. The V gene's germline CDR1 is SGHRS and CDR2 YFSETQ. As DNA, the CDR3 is TGCGCCAGCAGCTTCAAGATCGATCCAGGCCCCGGGGAGCTGTTTTTT. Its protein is CASSFKIDPGPGELFF. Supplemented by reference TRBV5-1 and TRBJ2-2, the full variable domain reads KAGVTQTPRYLIKTRGQQVTLSCSPISGHRSVSWYQQTPGQGLQFLFEYFSETQRNKGNFPGRFSGRQFSNSRSEMNVSTLELGDSALYLCASSFKIDPGPGELFFGEGSRLTVL.

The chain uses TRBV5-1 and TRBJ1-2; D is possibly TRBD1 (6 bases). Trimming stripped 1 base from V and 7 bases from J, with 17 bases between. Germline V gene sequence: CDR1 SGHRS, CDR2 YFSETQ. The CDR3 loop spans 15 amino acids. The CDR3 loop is CASSLTSQGLRGYTF. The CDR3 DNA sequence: TGCGCCAGCAGCTTGACGTCTCAGGGGCTGCGTGGCTACACCTTC.

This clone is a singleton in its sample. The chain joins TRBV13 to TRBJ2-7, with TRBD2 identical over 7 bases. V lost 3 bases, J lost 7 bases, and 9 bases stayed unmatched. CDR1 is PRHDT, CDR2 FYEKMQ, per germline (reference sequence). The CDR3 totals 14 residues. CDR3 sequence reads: CASSLRTSVREQYF. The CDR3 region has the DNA TGTGCCAGCAGCTTGAGAACTAGCGTAAGGGAGCAGTACTTC.

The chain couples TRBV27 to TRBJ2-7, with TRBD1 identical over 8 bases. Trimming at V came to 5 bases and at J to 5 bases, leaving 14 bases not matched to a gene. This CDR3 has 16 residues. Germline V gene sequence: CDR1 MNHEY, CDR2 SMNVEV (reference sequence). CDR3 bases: TGTGCCAGCAGTCCGATCGGACAGGGAAGAGGGCACGAGCAGTACTTC. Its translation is CASSPIGQGRGHEQYF.

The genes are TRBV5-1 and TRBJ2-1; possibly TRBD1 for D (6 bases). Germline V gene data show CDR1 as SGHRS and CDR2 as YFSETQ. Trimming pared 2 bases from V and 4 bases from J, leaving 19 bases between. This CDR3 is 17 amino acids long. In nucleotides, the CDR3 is TGCGCCAGCAGCTTTCAGGGGTGGTGGAGTCAGTACAATGAGCAGTTCTTC. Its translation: CASSFQGWWSQYNEQFF.

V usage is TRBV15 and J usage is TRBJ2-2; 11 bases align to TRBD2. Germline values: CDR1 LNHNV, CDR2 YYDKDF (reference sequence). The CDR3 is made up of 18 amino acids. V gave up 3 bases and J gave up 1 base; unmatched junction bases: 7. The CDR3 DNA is TGTGCCACCAGCAGGACTAGCGGGAACCGCTGGAACACCGGGGAGCTGTTTTTT. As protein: CATSRTSGNRWNTGELFF.

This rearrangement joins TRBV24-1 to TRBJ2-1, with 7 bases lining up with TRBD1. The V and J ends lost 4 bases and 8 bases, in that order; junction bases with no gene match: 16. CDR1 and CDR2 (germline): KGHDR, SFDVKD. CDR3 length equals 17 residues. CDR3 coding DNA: TGTGCCACCAGTGACCCAACGACCCCGGGACAGACGGATGAGCAGTTCTTC. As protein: CATSDPTTPGQTDEQFF.

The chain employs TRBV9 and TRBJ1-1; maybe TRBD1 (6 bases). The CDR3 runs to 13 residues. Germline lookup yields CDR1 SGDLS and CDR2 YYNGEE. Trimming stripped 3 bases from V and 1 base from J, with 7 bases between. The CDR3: CASSATGNTEAFF. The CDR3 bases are TGTGCCAGCAGCGCGACAGGGAACACTGAAGCTTTCTTT.

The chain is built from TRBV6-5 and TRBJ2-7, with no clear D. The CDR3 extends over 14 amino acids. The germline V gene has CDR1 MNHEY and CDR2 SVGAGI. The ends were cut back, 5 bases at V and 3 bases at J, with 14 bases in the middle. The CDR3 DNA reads TGTGCCAGCAGTAAACTGAACGCCAACTACGAGCAGTACTTC. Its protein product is CASSKLNANYEQYF.

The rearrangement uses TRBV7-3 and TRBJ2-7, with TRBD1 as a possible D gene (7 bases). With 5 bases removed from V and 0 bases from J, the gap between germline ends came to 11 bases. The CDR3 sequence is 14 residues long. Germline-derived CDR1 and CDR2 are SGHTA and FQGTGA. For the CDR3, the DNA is TGTGCCAGCAGCCAGGGGGGAGGCTCCTACGAGCAGTACTTC. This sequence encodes CASSQGGGSYEQYF.

CDR3 loop: CASSLRTGRVETQYF. As DNA, the CDR3 is TGTGCCAGCAGCCTTAGGACAGGGAGGGTAGAGACCCAGTACTTC. The gene calls are TRBV7-2 and TRBJ2-5; D might be TRBD1 (8 bases). V shed 5 bases and J shed 4 bases, with 17 bases lying between them. CDR1 is SGHTA, CDR2 FQGNSA, per germline. The CDR3 runs to 15 residues.

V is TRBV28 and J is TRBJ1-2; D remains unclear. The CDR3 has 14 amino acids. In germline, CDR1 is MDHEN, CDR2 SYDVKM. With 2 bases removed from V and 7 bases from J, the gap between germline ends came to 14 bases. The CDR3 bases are TGTGCCAGCAGTTTAGTCCCGGGAGCCTCTGGCTACACCTTC. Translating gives CASSLVPGASGYTF.